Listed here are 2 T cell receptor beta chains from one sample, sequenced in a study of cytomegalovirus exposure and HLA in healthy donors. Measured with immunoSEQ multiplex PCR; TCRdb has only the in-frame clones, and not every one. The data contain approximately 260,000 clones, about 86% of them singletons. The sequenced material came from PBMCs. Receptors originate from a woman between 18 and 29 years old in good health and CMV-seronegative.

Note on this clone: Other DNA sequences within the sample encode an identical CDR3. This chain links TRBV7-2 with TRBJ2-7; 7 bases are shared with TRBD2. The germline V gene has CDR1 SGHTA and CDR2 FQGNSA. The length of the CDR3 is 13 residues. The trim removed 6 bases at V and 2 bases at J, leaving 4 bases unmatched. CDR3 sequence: CASSLGGTYEQYF. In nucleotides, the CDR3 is TGTGCCAGCAGTTTGGGGGGGACCTACGAGCAGTACTTC.

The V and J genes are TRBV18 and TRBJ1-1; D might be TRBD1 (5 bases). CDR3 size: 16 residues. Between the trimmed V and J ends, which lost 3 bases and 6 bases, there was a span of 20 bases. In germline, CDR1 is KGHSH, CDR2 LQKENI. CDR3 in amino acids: CASSPGPGRRLSEAFF. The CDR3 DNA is TGTGCCAGCTCACCGGGACCCGGGAGGCGTCTATCTGAAGCTTTCTTT.